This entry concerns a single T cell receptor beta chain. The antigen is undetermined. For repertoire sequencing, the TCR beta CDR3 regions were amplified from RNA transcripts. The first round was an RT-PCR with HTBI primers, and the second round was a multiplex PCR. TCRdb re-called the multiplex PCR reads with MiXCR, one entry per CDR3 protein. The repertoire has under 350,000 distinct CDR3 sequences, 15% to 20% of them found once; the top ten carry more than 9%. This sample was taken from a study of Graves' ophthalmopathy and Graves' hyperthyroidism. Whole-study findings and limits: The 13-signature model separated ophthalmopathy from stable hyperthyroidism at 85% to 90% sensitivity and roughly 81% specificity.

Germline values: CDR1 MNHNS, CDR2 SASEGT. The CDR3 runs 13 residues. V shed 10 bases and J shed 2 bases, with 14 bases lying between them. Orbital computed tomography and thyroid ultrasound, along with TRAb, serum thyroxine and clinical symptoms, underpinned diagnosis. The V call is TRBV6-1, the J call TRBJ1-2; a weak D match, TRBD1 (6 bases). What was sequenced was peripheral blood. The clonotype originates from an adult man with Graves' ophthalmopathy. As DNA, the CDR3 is TGTGCCACCAATCTGGACAGCAACTATGGCTACACCTTC. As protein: CATNLDSNYGYTF.